Reported below is one T cell receptor (beta chain). The antigen remains unidentified. Each CDR3 protein is one row after TCRdb ran MiXCR on the multiplex PCR reads. Found here are approximately 200,000 distinct CDR3 sequences, approximately 33% of them singletons; the top ten hold roughly 4%. This sample is drawn from a study of breast tumors, draining lymph nodes, adjacent tissues. Study outcomes and limitations: Tumor and nontumor repertoires were significantly more similar in luminal-like than in basal-like breast cancer. Tumor TCR diversity was below lymph nodes but above nontumor tissue. That most tumor T cells come from lymph nodes remained unproven. Data fit most tumor T cells coming from lymph node, expanding in tumor.

The V and J ends lost 4 bases and 2 bases respectively, with 6 bases between them. Germline CDR1 LNHDA, CDR2 SQIVND (reference sequence). The length of the CDR3 is 13 residues. Axillary draining lymph nodes of breast cancer patients supplied the node samples. The receptor comes from a female donor with breast cancer. Some clones in this sample may be carry-over from other donors' samples. The sequencing input was axillary lymph node tissue. V and J are TRBV19 and TRBJ1-5; D not resolved. The CDR3 DNA sequence: TGTGCCAGTAGTAAGGATCGCAATCAGCCCCAGCATTTT. Encoded protein: CASSKDRNQPQHF.